The next 5 T cell receptor beta chains were all read from a single sample in a study of breast tumors, draining lymph nodes, adjacent tissues (TCRdb year 2016). The method was multiplex PCR. The data were produced on an Illumina HiSeq 2000. TCRdb reanalyzed the raw reads on its own, using fastp at Q25 for trimming and MiXCR for clone calling, and kept in-frame beta chains. Each entry is one CDR3 protein sequence, shown with its most common DNA and genes. The sample table contains approximately 130,000 distinct CDR3 sequences; only one count was recorded for 20% to 25% of them. Of the sample, 2.6% is held by the ten largest clones. The axillary draining lymph nodes of breast cancer patients were the source of the lymph node samples. The sequenced sample was axillary lymph node tissue. These receptors all stem from a female donor with breast cancer. Some clones in this sample may be carry-over from other donors' samples.

This clonotype was found many times. The rearrangement joins TRBV20-1 to TRBJ2-5, with 10 bases lining up with TRBD2. Germline lookup yields CDR1 DFQATT and CDR2 SNEGSKA (reference sequence). Trimming took 2 bases from V and 5 from J; bases not matched to a gene: 5. This CDR3 has 14 residues. Here the CDR3 DNA reads TGCAGTGCTAGACTAGCGGGAGTAAGGGAGACCCAGTACTTC. It specifies CSARLAGVRETQYF.

This clonotype appeared many times. The chain links TRBV3-1 to TRBJ1-2; D call uncertain. The V gene's germline CDR1 is LGHDT and CDR2 YNNKEL (reference sequence). Trimming pared 4 bases from V and 7 bases from J, leaving 13 bases between. CDR3 length equals 13 residues. CDR3 nucleotide sequence: TGTGCCAGCAGCCCAAGCGAAAAGACTGGCTACACCTTC. Its protein product is CASSPSEKTGYTF.

With regard to this clonotype: One end of the junction varies from germline; a read error may be responsible. The chain has TRBV5-6 and TRBJ1-4; a weak D match, TRBD1 (5 bases). The length of the CDR3 is 16 residues. The germline V gene has CDR1 SGHDT and CDR2 YYEEEE. CDR3 loop: CASSSDTQSTNEKLLF. The CDR3 bases are TGTGCCAGCAGCTCGGACACCCAGTCGACTAATGAAAAACTGCTTTTT.

In regard to this clonotype: A read error is possible here, since a much larger clone lies one base away. The CDR3 spells CASSFSQRGNAYEQYF. In DNA form, the CDR3 reads TGTGCCAGCAGTTTCTCCCAGCGGGGGAACGCCTACGAGCAGTACTTC. V is TRBV6-2 or TRBV6-3 and J is TRBJ2-7; 8 nucleotides line up with TRBD2. Germline V gene lookup returns CDR1 MNHEY and CDR2 SVGEGT. Trimming cost V 4 bases and J 2 bases; bases outside gene matches: 10. CDR3 length: 16 residues.

Many counts were recorded for this clonotype. This sequence joins TRBV5-1 and TRBJ1-2; D gene ambiguous. V dropped 0 bases and J dropped 8 bases, with 8 bases sitting between them. Germline values: CDR1 SGHRS, CDR2 YFSETQ. CDR3 length: 12 residues. The DNA of the CDR3 is TGCGCCAGCAGCTTGGCCCGCGGAGGCTACACCTTC. Its protein product is CASSLARGGYTF.